The entry that follows covers one TCR beta chain sequence. Its antigen is as yet unknown. The CDR3 contains 15 residues. With V trimmed by 4 bases and J by 2 bases, 7 bases remained unmatched. CDR1 and CDR2 from the germline V gene are SGHRS and YFSETQ. This sample is drawn from a study of T-cell memory formation after mild COVID-19. Study information: TCR clusters showed largely donor specificity. Broader study findings: Some clones that responded were present in memory (sampled pre-infection), which suggests cross-reactive memory joined. Contracting clones, day 15 to 85, had balanced CD4/CD8, and later expanders favored CD4+. Contracting CD8+ clones were enriched in EMRA, CD4+ mainly in CM and EM.

Via MiXCR, TCRdb re-called the 5' RACE reads, giving one row per CDR3 protein. In the table there are around 340,000 distinct CDR3 sequences, about 15% of which are singletons. This clonotype originated in a man aged 18 to 35 who had mild COVID-19 (a few samples of this study predate the infection). Cell type and time point are not known. The chain has TRBV5-1 and TRBJ2-7, with 9 positions matching TRBD1. Source material: PBMCs or a T cell subset sorted from them (not recorded which). Here the CDR3 DNA reads TGCGCCAGCAGCCTTGGACAGGGGAGCCCCTACGAGCAGTACTTC. It encodes CASSLGQGSPYEQYF.